The 17 T cell receptor beta chains below were found in one sample sequenced in a study of T cell repertoires in cytomegalovirus infection. Antigen specificity for these receptors is unknown. TCRdb ran MiXCR on the reads and lists one entry per CDR3 protein. This sample yields a few hundred thousand distinct CDR3 sequences, of which 25% to 35% are seen a single time; roughly 15% belongs to the top ten. The sequencing used cultured PBMCs, collected from culture after CMV antigen stimulation. The receptors here all came from a human donor in good health (CMV status not recorded). Some clones in this sample may be carry-over from other donors' samples.

The chain recombines TRBV27 with TRBJ2-7, with D maybe TRBD1 (6 bases). Germline CDR1 and CDR2: MNHEY and SMNVEV (reference sequence). V shed 4 bases and J shed 4 bases, with 11 bases lying between them. The CDR3 has 13 amino acids. The CDR3 loop reads CASSSYRVYEQYF. CDR3 in DNA: TGTGCCAGCAGTTCCTACAGGGTGTACGAGCAGTACTTC.

The V call is TRBV20-1, the J call TRBJ2-1; 8 bases match TRBD2. Looked up from germline, CDR1 is DFQATT and CDR2 is SNEGSKA (reference sequence). V lost 3 bases, J lost 7 bases, and 2 bases stayed unmatched. The CDR3 length is 12 residues. CDR3 nucleotides: TGCAGTGCTAGCGGGAGGGTGAATGAGCAGTTCTTC. It yields the protein CSASGRVNEQFF.

This clonotype occurred many times. The chain joins TRBV7-3 to TRBJ2-3, with TRBD2 matching over 9 bases. Germline lookup yields CDR1 SGHTA and CDR2 FQGTGA. This CDR3 spans 21 amino acids. The junction had 20 bases not matched to a gene; V was cut back by 4 bases and J by 0 bases. DNA for the CDR3: TGTGCCAGCAGCTACCAGGAAATCCCCAGACTAGCGGCTTCTAGCACAGATACGCAGTATTTT. This encodes CASSYQEIPRLAASSTDTQYF.

The chain combines TRBV28 with TRBJ2-1; tentatively, D is TRBD1 or TRBD2 (5 bases each). Germline V gene data show CDR1 as MDHEN and CDR2 as SYDVKM. The CDR3 runs to 17 residues. V lost 8 bases and J 0 bases, leaving 20 bases between the germline ends. The CDR3 coding sequence is TGTGCCAGCCCGTCGGGACGATCATCTAGCTCCTACAATGAGCAGTTCTTC. Protein: CASPSGRSSSSYNEQFF.

The V call is TRBV5-4, the J call TRBJ2-2; perhaps TRBD2 as D (6 bases). This CDR3 comprises 12 residues. V was clipped by 7 bases and J by 7 bases, with 11 bases between them. CDR1 and CDR2 from the germline V gene are SGHNT and YYREEE (reference sequence). In nucleotides, the CDR3 is TGTGCCAGCCTAGGAGGGAGCGGGGAGCTGTTTTTT. It codes for CASLGGSGELFF.

The CDR3 protein is CASSLFESSVGELFF. CDR3 DNA sequence: TGTGCCAGCAGCTTATTCGAGTCGTCCGTCGGGGAGCTGTTTTTT. This chain joins TRBV7-6 and TRBJ2-2; D uncertain. Germline V gene lookup returns CDR1 SGHVS and CDR2 FNYEAQ. This CDR3 has 15 amino acids. Trimming cost V 2 bases and J 7 bases, with 14 bases left between them.

The CDR3 spells CATSDVSLARNTGELFF. The CDR3 DNA sequence: TGTGCCACCAGTGATGTAAGTCTTGCCCGAAACACCGGGGAGCTGTTTTTT. The J gene is TRBJ2-2, the V gene TRBV24-1; D not resolved. Deletions cut 3 bases from V and 2 bases from J, with 15 bases between. Germline lookup yields CDR1 KGHDR and CDR2 SFDVKD. The CDR3 is 17 amino acids.

A few counts support this clonotype. V is TRBV27 and J is TRBJ2-1; D possibly matches TRBD1 or TRBD2 (6 bases each). CDR3 size: 17 residues. Germline assignment: CDR1 MNHEY and CDR2 SMNVEV (reference sequence). V shed 8 bases and J shed 7 bases, with 27 bases lying between them. The CDR3 reads CASGPGLGTGGQNEQFF. CDR3 bases: TGTGCCAGCGGACCAGGGTTGGGGACTGGGGGGCAGAATGAGCAGTTCTTC.

This clonotype was seen more than once but under ten times. V gene TRBV7-2 combines with J gene TRBJ2-3; TRBD2 matches 9 bases. The V and J ends lost 2 bases and 6 bases, in that order; junction bases with no gene match: 9. This CDR3 is 16 amino acids long. The V gene's germline CDR1 is SGHTA and CDR2 FQGNSA. Written as DNA, the CDR3 is TGTGCCAGCAGCTTAAACAGCGGGGGGTGGTGGGATACGCAGTATTTT. Translated: CASSLNSGGWWDTQYF.

This clonotype has just a few counts. The chain carries TRBV9 and TRBJ2-7, with a tentative D call TRBD1 (6 bases). From germline, CDR1 is SGDLS and CDR2 YYNGEE. Trimming stripped 4 bases from V and 3 bases from J, with 17 bases between. The CDR3 length is 15 residues. CDR3 sequence (DNA): TGTGCCAGCAGCCCGGTCGACAGGTCAAACTACGAGCAGTACTTC. Amino acids: CASSPVDRSNYEQYF.

This clonotype was seen only a few times. The chain uses TRBV7-2 and TRBJ2-1, with D hard to call. This CDR3 region has 15 residues. V lost 4 bases, J lost 0 bases, and 10 bases lay in between. The V gene's germline CDR1 is SGHTA and CDR2 FQGNSA. CDR3 DNA: TGTGCCAGCAGCTGGCGCGCGTTCTCCTACAATGAGCAGTTCTTC. Translated: CASSWRAFSYNEQFF. The variable domain in full, completed from reference TRBV7-2 and TRBJ2-1, reads GAGVSQSPSNKVTEKGKDVELRCDPISGHTALYWYRQSLGQGLEFLIYFQGNSAPDKSGLPSDRFSAERTGGSVSTLTIQRTQQEDSAVYLCASSWRAFSYNEQFFGPGTRLTVL.

The genes are TRBV2 and TRBJ2-3; D call uncertain. CDR1 SNHLY and CDR2 FYNNEI come from the germline V gene. The V end lost 4 bases, the J end lost 2 bases, and 10 bases lay between the germline ends. The CDR3 runs to 14 residues. The CDR3 loop is CASSVDSYTDTQYF. Written as DNA, the CDR3 is TGTGCCAGCAGTGTCGACTCATACACAGATACGCAGTATTTT. Full variable domain (missing parts from reference TRBV2 and TRBJ2-3): EPEVTQTPSHQVTQMGQEVILRCVPISNHLYFYWYRQILGQKVEFLVSFYNNEISEKSEIFDDQFSVERPDGSNFTLKIRSTKLEDSAMYFCASSVDSYTDTQYFGPGTRLTVL.

The chain has TRBV12-3 or TRBV12-4 and TRBJ1-5; D is unclear. The CDR3 consists of 13 residues. V dropped 3 bases and J dropped 7 bases, with 10 bases sitting between them. The CDR3 bases are TGTGCCAGCAGTTTGGGCAGTATGCAGCCCCAGCATTTT. This sequence encodes CASSLGSMQPQHF.

This chain joins TRBV20-1 and TRBJ2-7; TRBD2 matches at 12 bases. The CDR3 totals 15 residues. The ends lost 3 bases at V and 3 bases at J; junction bases unmatched: 6. Germline CDR1 reads DFQATT; CDR2 reads SNEGSKA (reference sequence). This CDR3 is CSARGTSGPNYEQYV. DNA of the CDR3: TGCAGTGCTAGGGGGACTAGCGGGCCTAACTACGAGCAGTACGTC.

This clonotype has ten or more counts. The genes are TRBV7-2 and TRBJ1-3; D gene ambiguous. V lost 0 bases and J lost 2, with 5 bases in between. Germline values: CDR1 SGHTA, CDR2 FQGNSA. The CDR3 totals 14 residues. This CDR3 reads CASSLAVPGNTIYF. The CDR3, as DNA: TGTGCCAGCAGCTTAGCGGTCCCTGGAAACACCATATATTTT.

This sequence joins TRBV20-1 and TRBJ2-2; a weak D match, TRBD1 (5 bases). The CDR3 has 16 residues. Trimming took off 0 bases at V and 4 bases at J, with 15 bases between the two ends. The germline V gene has CDR1 DFQATT and CDR2 SNEGSKA (reference sequence). The CDR3 protein is CSARDLRQGGTGELFF. The CDR3 DNA reads as TGCAGTGCTAGAGATCTACGGCAGGGCGGCACCGGGGAGCTGTTTTTT.

This clonotype was observed at least ten times. V usage is TRBV7-2 and J usage is TRBJ1-2; D may be TRBD1 (6 bases). This CDR3 has 14 amino acids. The ends were cut back, 7 bases at V and 6 bases at J, with 18 bases in the middle. Germline CDR1 SGHTA, CDR2 FQGNSA. Here the CDR3 reads CASTLLGGKDGYTF. The CDR3 DNA reads as TGTGCCAGCACTTTGTTAGGGGGAAAGGATGGCTACACCTTC. The variable domain in full, completed from reference TRBV7-2 and TRBJ1-2, reads GAGVSQSPSNKVTEKGKDVELRCDPISGHTALYWYRQSLGQGLEFLIYFQGNSAPDKSGLPSDRFSAERTGGSVSTLTIQRTQQEDSAVYLCASTLLGGKDGYTFGSGTRLTVV.